This paragraph reports one T cell receptor (beta chain). Antigen: not known. The CDR3 loop spans 17 amino acids. V shed 1 base and J shed 4 bases, with 17 bases lying between them. Germline V lookup: CDR1 MNHNS, CDR2 SASEGT. The treatment here: approximately 9-day PBMC culture with coronavirus spike peptide pools or control peptides (ViraFEST assay). Each well received about 2.1 million PBMCs, cultured with approximately 9 IU/ml IL-2 and approximately 10 ug/ml peptide pools. The Oncomine TCR Beta short-read assay was what sequenced the DNA obtained from cultured CD4+ T cells. Extraction of genomic DNA was performed on cultured CD4+ T cells. From the PCR reads, TCRdb called clonotypes with MiXCR, one entry per CDR3 protein. The sample lists about 15,000 distinct CDR3 sequences, around 40% seen once, with 20% to 25% in the top ten. The data originate from a study of vaccination and CD4 T cells after COVID-19. Study at large: Four females and six males made up the convalescents, with two Hispanic.

The TCR sequence derives from a human donor with COVID-19. The material sequenced was cultured CD4+ T cells from blood. The J gene is TRBJ1-5, the V gene TRBV6-1, with a weak D call TRBD1 (5 bases). CDR3 residues: CASSEEFRGVRNQPQHF. DNA for the CDR3: TGTGCCAGCAGTGAAGAATTCCGAGGGGTTAGGAATCAGCCCCAGCATTTT.